This is a list of T cell receptor beta chains from one sample in a study of CD8+ T cells in alopecia areata. Data came from immunoSEQ multiplex PCR; TCRdb stores just in-frame clones and leaves some out. The sample shows roughly 130,000 clones, roughly 61% of them seen only once. The input for sequencing was CD4+ T cells sorted from blood, taken at week 0. All receptors come from a human donor with alopecia areata. The CDR3 runs from the conserved cysteine through the conserved F or W. Size is stated for part of the rows, as once, few or many counts, or as a class when the clone is expanded.

v_call clone_size cdr3_aa
TRBV2 NA CASSEFSPQGIKSYEQYF
TRBV5-1 NA CASSYDQLGVNEQFF
TRBV11-1 few CASSPMGLAGDEQFF
TRBV30 few CASAGSFNTEAFF
TRBV5-1 NA CASSLAPGNTIYF
TRBV18 NA CASSPSGGGGEETQYF
TRBV2 NA CASSELSGLMNTEAFF
TRBV15 NA CATSRDLSEVWHTQYF
TRBV4-1 NA CASSPRGPYNSPLHF
TRBV5-4 NA CASSTGRANVLTF
TRBV5-6 few CASSRRTGSYEQYF
TRBV29-1 few CSVAPAGGPGTQYF
TRBV4-1 NA CASSQDLGQPQHF
TRBV5-1 NA CASSVTSGANVLTF
TRBV7-2 NA CASSPRGQALSEQYF
TRBV6-6 NA CASSYRSGLAVETQYF
TRBV7-3 NA CASSLTGGQYEQFF
TRBV4-1 NA CASSQVDLLTYNEQFF
TRBV7-2 NA CASSQLAGYEQYF
TRBV9 NA CASSPGQGSNIQYF
TRBV4-3 few CASSQDWQEWGTYEQYF
TRBV2 few CASREAGGWGQPQHF
TRBV11-3 NA CASSPTESSTDTQYF
TRBV4-2 NA CASSQDAQSTDTQYF
TRBV2 once CASLRSRDRGADTQYF
TRBV10-3 few CAISGSRLDIDTGELFF
TRBV2 NA CASSERGIGITEAFF
TRBV7-9 NA CASSLAEGTQYF
TRBV2 few CASGGASGLRYNEQFF
TRBV30 NA CAWSVRRGYNEQFF
TRBV6-6 few CASSQPDRGGTYEQYF
TRBV25-1 few CASSEWGAGANSPLHF
TRBV18 NA CASSTRGQDYGYTF
TRBV2 NA CASSVRGAQETQYF
TRBV29-1 NA CSVRDPPGYGYTF
TRBV29-1 NA CSVQKGTSTDTQYF
TRBV7-6 NA CASSLGVGLPSYNEQFF
TRBV15 NA CATSRDPTDTQYF
TRBV6-6 NA CASSDGQGGYYEQYF
TRBV14 NA CASSHGGNSPLHF
TRBV23-1 NA CASSHDRARGELFF
TRBV9 NA CASSGRERGAIYEQYF
TRBV27 few CASRGQGGGQPQHF
TRBV6-4 once CASSEGRNTEAFF
TRBV18 NA CASSPIWTSDTNTGELFF
TRBV14 NA CASAAGGGNQPQHF
TRBV25-1 few CASSAPDRGLTEAFF
TRBV4-1 NA CASRDMIGGPPPYEQYF
TRBV4-3 NA CASSPRASAHTGELFF
TRBV5-1 few CASSFNPGLADRYEQFF
TRBV10-3 few CASATGQASYEQYF
TRBV7-9 NA CASSLDSHNTDTQYF
TRBV4-3 NA CASSQAPATHRDNEQFF
TRBV18 few CASSPSGTEETQYF
TRBV2 few CASSRVGRTKGAQYF
TRBV19 NA CASSPLTGPNQPQHF
TRBV19 NA CASTAQGSRSGANVLTF
TRBV6-5 NA CASKAMGSSYNEQFF
TRBV30 NA CAWRSGNSGANVLTF